This T cell receptor (beta chain) came from a study of blood T cell repertoires in COVID-19. Study-level background: Sites in the United States, Italy and Spain provided acute and convalescent COVID-19 samples. PBMCs, B-cell-depleted T cells, or T cells provided the cDNA or gDNA that made up the material.

In the authors' workflow: From reference gene primer amplification, estimates of nucleated cell counts were derived. Some clones are missing from TCRdb's copy, which holds only in-frame ones; the method was immunoSEQ multiplex PCR. Clonal size and the V and J genes are those of that table, whereas D and trimming came from the DNA. The sample gives 150,000 to 200,000 clones, 80% to 90% of which show up once; roughly 10% is in the top ten. The germline gives CDR1 LGHNA, CDR2 YSLEER. This CDR3 has 20 amino acids. V trimming: 0 bases; J trimming: 0 bases; junction bases outside the gene matches: 12. A few counts support this clone.

The sequence derives from a human donor in a cohort sampled during active COVID-19. The chain links TRBV4-3 to TRBJ2-1; TRBD2 matches 9 bases. Material for sequencing was peripheral blood. CDR3 in amino acids: CASSQEPSGTLRSSYNEQFF. The CDR3 DNA reads as TGCGCCAGCAGCCAAGAACCTAGCGGGACCCTTAGGAGCTCCTACAATGAGCAGTTCTTC.